This TCR beta chain was captured by sequencing in a study of blood T cell repertoires in COVID-19. Overall study context: Researchers got acute and convalescent COVID-19 samples from the United States, Italy and Spain.

Original processing notes: Researchers report that nucleated cell counts were estimated from reference gene primer amplification. Here immunoSEQ multiplex PCR was the method, and the copy in TCRdb shows in-frame clones only, minus some. Clonal size and the V and J genes are those of that table, whereas D and trimming came from the DNA. The data contain some 270,000 clones, 70% to 90% of them singletons. The participants were between about 18 and 100 years old and came from 24 US areas. The study assigned cohorts using participant-reported clinical history. CDR3 length equals 19 residues. The germline CDR1 and CDR2 sequences are GTSNPN and SVGIG (reference sequence). Trimming left V 2 bases short and J 0 bases short, with 25 bases between.

The sequenced material came from PBMCs or T cells enriched from blood (not recorded which). The V call is TRBV30, the J call TRBJ1-1; D is perhaps TRBD1 (6 bases). The receptor was derived from a woman in her 30s who had recovered from COVID-19. CDR3 sequence reads: CAWSPPASVGQFMNTEAFF. The DNA of the CDR3 is TGTGCCTGGAGTCCCCCCGCTTCCGTAGGACAGTTCATGAACACTGAAGCTTTCTTT.